Shown below are 15 T cell receptor beta chains from a single sample sequenced in a study of T cells in localized non-small cell lung cancer. Sequencing was performed with immunoSEQ multiplex PCR; in TCRdb, only in-frame clones are kept and a portion is missing. The data hold 55,000 to 65,000 clones, with roughly nine tenths observed a single time. Sequencing was performed on peripheral blood, taken before any cancer treatment. These receptors were collected from a man aged 35 to 70 with stage I lung adenocarcinoma.

The chain has TRBV14 and TRBJ2-5; the match to TRBD1 covers 7 bases. This CDR3 region has 15 residues. V shed 1 base, J shed 2 bases, and the junction held 4 bases outside the gene matches. CDR1 and CDR2 (germline): SGHDN, FVKESK. The CDR3 nucleotides are TGTGCCAGCAGCCAAGGAAGGACAGGACAAGAGACCCAGTACTTC. This translates into CASSQGRTGQETQYF.

The chain joins TRBV7-3 to TRBJ2-3; D unresolved. Trimming pared 1 base from V and 4 bases from J, leaving 6 bases between. The CDR3 extends over 13 amino acids. CDR1 and CDR2 (germline): SGHTA, FQGTGA. CDR3 DNA sequence: TGTGCCAGCAGCTTAAGCTATTCAGATACGCAGTATTTT. It specifies CASSLSYSDTQYF.

This rearrangement joins TRBV28 to TRBJ2-2, with 8 bases that match TRBD1. The V gene end was trimmed by 3 bases and the J gene end by 3 bases; junction bases not matched to a gene: 3. The CDR3 extends over 15 amino acids. Germline lookup yields CDR1 MDHEN and CDR2 SYDVKM. The CDR3 DNA reads as TGTGCCAGCAGTTTCCAGGGGGCGCACACCGGGGAGCTGTTTTTT. Protein: CASSFQGAHTGELFF.

The chain joins TRBV9 to TRBJ2-1, with 7 bases identical to TRBD1. J was trimmed by 8 bases and V by 3 bases; bases with no gene match: 11. CDR3 length: 15 amino acids. Germline V gene data show CDR1 as SGDLS and CDR2 as YYNGEE. The CDR3 nucleotides read TGTGCCAGCAGCGCCTCTAGCACAGGGGTGGATGAGCAGTTCTTC. Its protein is CASSASSTGVDEQFF.

The chain employs TRBV10-3 and TRBJ2-5, with D possibly TRBD1 on 5 matching bases. Germline V gene sequence: CDR1 ENHRY, CDR2 SYGVKD. The CDR3 has 16 amino acids. Deletions cut 4 bases from V and 1 base from J, with 16 bases between. The CDR3 nucleotides read TGTGCCATCAGTGCGAGTATATTGACAGCCCAAGAGACCCAGTACTTC. Amino acids: CAISASILTAQETQYF.

The chain carries TRBV5-6 and TRBJ1-2; TRBD1 agrees at 9 bases. The junction had 10 bases not matched to a gene; V was cut back by 3 bases and J by 4 bases. This CDR3 spans 16 amino acids. CDR1 is SGHDT and CDR2 is YYEEEE in the germline V gene. CDR3 DNA: TGTGCCAGCAGCTGGGGGGGACAGGGAATTGCCTATGGCTACACCTTC. This codes for CASSWGGQGIAYGYTF.

This clone has just a few counts. The chain couples TRBV7-8 to TRBJ2-5, with a tentative D call TRBD2 (5 bases). Trimming took 1 base from V and 5 from J, leaving 8 bases between them. The CDR3 runs 13 residues. Looked up from germline, CDR1 is SGHVS and CDR2 is FQNEAQ. The CDR3 DNA sequence: TGTGCCAGCAGCTTAGGCGGCGGGGAGACCCAGTACTTC. Translation gives CASSLGGGETQYF.

The chain links TRBV23-1 to TRBJ1-1, with D possibly TRBD1 on 5 matching bases. TRBV23-1 is marked as an open reading frame, function uncertain. Trimming left V 7 bases short and J 5 bases short, with 14 bases between. The CDR3 contains 13 residues. CDR3 sequence: CASMTAQTTEAFF. The CDR3 region has the DNA TGCGCCAGCATGACAGCACAAACAACTGAAGCTTTCTTT.

CDR3 region: CASRSGGNEQFF. The CDR3 DNA reads TGTGCCAGTAGATCTGGGGGTAATGAGCAGTTCTTC. The genes are TRBV19 and TRBJ2-1; D possibly matches TRBD1 or TRBD2 (5 bases each). CDR1 and CDR2 from the germline V gene are LNHDA and SQIVND (reference sequence). The CDR3 is 12 amino acids. The ends were cut back, 6 bases at V and 7 bases at J, with 10 bases in the middle.

The chain uses TRBV19 and TRBJ2-7, with 7 positions matching TRBD1. The CDR3 contains 17 residues. Germline values: CDR1 LNHDA, CDR2 SQIVND (reference sequence). J lost 0 bases, V lost 5 bases, and 13 bases had no gene match. CDR3 bases: TGTGCCAGTAGTGCAATCGTCAACAGGGGCTCCTCCTACGAGCAGTACTTC. Translated: CASSAIVNRGSSYEQYF.

The table lists this clone with a count of one. The J gene is TRBJ2-1, the V gene TRBV6-1; TRBD2 matches at 9 bases. With V trimmed by 2 bases and J by 10 bases, 12 bases remained unmatched. Germline V CDR1 and CDR2: MNHNS, SASEGT. There are 16 residues in the CDR3. The CDR3 nucleotides are TGTGCCAGCAGTGAATACCCTAGCGGGACCGGTTTAGAGCAGTTCTTC. This encodes CASSEYPSGTGLEQFF.

V usage is TRBV29-1 and J usage is TRBJ2-3; 8 bases line up with TRBD2. CDR1 is SQVTM and CDR2 is ANQGSEA in the germline V gene. This CDR3 has 14 amino acids. V shed 5 bases and J 2 bases; nucleotides not matched to a gene: 6. CDR3 loop: CSVPPGGTTDTQYF. The CDR3 region has the DNA TGCAGCGTTCCCCCGGGGGGGACCACAGATACGCAGTATTTT.

V is TRBV6-1 and J is TRBJ1-3, with D unclear. Trimming took 2 bases from V and 0 from J, leaving 8 bases between them. This CDR3 has 15 amino acids. Germline lookup yields CDR1 MNHNS and CDR2 SASEGT. CDR3 nucleotides: TGTGCCAGCAGTGAATTGTACAGCTCTGGAAACACCATATATTTT. Its protein product is CASSELYSSGNTIYF.

The V and J genes are TRBV5-1 and TRBJ2-1; 11 nucleotides line up with TRBD2. CDR3 length equals 15 residues. Trimming at V came to 4 bases and at J to 5 bases, leaving 5 bases not matched to a gene. Germline V gene sequence: CDR1 SGHRS, CDR2 YFSETQ. The CDR3 protein is CASSPGTSGNNEQFF. The CDR3, as DNA: TGCGCCAGCAGCCCCGGGACTAGCGGCAACAATGAGCAGTTCTTC.

The CDR3 region is CASSDSPPEASRGEQYF. The DNA for the CDR3 is TGTGCCAGCAGTGACTCTCCCCCTGAGGCCTCGAGGGGCGAGCAGTACTTC. The chain couples TRBV6-4 to TRBJ2-7, with D perhaps assigned TRBD1 or TRBD2 (5 bases each). The CDR3 totals 17 residues. CDR1 and CDR2 from the germline V gene are MRHNA and SNTAGT. V gave up 0 bases and J gave up 6 bases, with 21 bases separating them.